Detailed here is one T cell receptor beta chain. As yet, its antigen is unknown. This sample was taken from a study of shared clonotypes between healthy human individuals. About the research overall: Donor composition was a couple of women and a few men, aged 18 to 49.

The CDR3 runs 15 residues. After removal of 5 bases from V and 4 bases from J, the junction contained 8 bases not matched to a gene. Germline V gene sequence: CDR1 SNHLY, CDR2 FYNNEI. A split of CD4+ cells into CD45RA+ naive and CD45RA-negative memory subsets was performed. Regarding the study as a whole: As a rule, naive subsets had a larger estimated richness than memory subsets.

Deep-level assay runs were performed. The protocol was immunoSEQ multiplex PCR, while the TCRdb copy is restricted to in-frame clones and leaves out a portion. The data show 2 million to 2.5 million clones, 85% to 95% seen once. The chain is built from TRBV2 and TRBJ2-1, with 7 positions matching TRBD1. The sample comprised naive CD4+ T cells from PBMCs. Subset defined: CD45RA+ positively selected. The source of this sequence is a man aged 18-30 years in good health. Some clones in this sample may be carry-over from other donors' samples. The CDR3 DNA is TGTGCCAGCAGTTCCGACAGGGCTCATTACAATGAGCAGTTCTTC. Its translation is CASSSDRAHYNEQFF.